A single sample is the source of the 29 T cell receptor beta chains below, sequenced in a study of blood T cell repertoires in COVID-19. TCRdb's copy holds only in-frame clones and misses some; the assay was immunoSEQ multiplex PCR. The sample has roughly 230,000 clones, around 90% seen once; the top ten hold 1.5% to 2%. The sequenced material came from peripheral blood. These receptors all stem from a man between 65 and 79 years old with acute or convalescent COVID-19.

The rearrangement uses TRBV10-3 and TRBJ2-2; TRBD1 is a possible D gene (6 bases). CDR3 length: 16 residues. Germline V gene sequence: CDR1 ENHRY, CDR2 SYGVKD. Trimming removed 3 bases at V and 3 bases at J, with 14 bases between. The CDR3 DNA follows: TGTGCCATCAGTGATTTCAGGGGAAGGGACACCGGGGAGCTGTTTTTT. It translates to CAISDFRGRDTGELFF.

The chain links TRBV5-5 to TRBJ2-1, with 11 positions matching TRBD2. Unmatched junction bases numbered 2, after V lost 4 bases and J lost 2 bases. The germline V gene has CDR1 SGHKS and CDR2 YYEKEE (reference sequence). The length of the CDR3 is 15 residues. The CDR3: CASSGSGRAYNEQFF. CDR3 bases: TGTGCCAGCAGCGGTAGCGGGAGGGCCTACAATGAGCAGTTCTTC.

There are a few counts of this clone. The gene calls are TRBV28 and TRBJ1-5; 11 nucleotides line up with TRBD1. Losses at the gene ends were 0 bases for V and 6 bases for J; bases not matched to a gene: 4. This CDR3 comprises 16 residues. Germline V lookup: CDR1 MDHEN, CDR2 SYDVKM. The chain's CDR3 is CASSLWGQGVGQPQHF. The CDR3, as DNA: TGTGCCAGCAGTTTATGGGGACAGGGGGTAGGTCAGCCCCAGCATTTT.

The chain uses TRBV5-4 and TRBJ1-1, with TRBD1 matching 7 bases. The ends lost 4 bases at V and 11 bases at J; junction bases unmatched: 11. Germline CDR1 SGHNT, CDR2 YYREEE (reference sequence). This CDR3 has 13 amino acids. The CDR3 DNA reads TGTGCCAGCAGCCGCGGGACAGACCGTGGGGCTTTCTTT. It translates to CASSRGTDRGAFF.

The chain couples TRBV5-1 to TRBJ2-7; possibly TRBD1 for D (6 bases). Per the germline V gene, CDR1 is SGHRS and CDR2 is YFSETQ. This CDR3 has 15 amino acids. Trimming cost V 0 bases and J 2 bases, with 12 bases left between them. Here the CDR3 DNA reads TGCGCCAGCAGCTTGGGACAGGTGGGGACCTACGAGCAGTACTTC. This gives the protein CASSLGQVGTYEQYF. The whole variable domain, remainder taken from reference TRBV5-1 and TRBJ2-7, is KAGVTQTPRYLIKTRGQQVTLSCSPISGHRSVSWYQQTPGQGLQFLFEYFSETQRNKGNFPGRFSGRQFSNSRSEMNVSTLELGDSALYLCASSLGQVGTYEQYFGPGTRLTVT.

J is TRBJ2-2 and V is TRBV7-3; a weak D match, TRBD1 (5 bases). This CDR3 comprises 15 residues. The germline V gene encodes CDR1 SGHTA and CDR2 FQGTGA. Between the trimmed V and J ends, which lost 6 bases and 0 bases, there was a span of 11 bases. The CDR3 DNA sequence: TGTGCCAGCAGTCCCGGACACACGAACACCGGGGAGCTGTTTTTT. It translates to CASSPGHTNTGELFF.

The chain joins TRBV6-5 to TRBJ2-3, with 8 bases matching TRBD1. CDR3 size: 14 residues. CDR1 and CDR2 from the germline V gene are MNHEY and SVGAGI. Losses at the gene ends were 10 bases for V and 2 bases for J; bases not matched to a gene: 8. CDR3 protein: CATGQGRTTDTQYF. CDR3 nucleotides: TGTGCCACCGGACAGGGAAGAACCACAGATACGCAGTATTTT.

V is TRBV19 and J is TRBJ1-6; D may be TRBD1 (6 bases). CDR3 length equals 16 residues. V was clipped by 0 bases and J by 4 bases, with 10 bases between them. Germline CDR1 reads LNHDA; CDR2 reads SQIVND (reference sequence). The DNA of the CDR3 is TGTGCCAGTAGTATAGATGGGACAACTTATAATTCACCCCTCCACTTT. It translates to CASSIDGTTYNSPLHF. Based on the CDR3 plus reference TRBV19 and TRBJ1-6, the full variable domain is DGGITQSPKYLFRKEGQNVTLSCEQNLNHDAMYWYRQDPGQGLRLIYYSQIVNDFQKGDIAEGYSVSREKKESFPLTVTSAQKNPTAFYLCASSIDGTTYNSPLHFGNGTRLTVT.

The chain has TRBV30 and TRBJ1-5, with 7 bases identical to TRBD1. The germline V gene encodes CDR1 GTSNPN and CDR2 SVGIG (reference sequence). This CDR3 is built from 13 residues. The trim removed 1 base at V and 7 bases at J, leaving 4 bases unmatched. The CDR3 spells CAWSDRGKQPQHF. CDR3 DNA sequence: TGTGCCTGGAGTGACAGGGGAAAACAGCCCCAGCATTTT.

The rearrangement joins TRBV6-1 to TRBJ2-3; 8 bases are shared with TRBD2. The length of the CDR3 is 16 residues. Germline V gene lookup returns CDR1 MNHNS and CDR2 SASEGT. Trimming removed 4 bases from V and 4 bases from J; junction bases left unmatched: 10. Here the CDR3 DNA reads TGTGCCAGCAGTGCATCGAGTAGCGGGAAGGCAGATACGCAGTATTTT. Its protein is CASSASSSGKADTQYF.

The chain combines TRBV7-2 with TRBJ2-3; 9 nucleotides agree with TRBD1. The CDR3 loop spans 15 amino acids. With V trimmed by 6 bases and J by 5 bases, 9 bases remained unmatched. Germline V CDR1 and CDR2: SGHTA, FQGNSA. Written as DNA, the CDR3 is TGTGCCAGCAGACAACAACAGGGGGCCATAGATACGCAGTATTTT. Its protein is CASRQQQGAIDTQYF.

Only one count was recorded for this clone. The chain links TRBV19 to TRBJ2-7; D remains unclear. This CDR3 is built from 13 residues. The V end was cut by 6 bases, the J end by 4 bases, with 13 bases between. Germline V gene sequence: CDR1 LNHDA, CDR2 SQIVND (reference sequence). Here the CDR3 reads CASSHPPEYEQYF. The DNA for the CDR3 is TGTGCCAGTAGCCATCCCCCGGAGTACGAGCAGTACTTC.

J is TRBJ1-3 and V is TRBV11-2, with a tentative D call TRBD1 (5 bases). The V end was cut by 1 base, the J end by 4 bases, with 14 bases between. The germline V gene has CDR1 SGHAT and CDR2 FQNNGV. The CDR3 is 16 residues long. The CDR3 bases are TGTGCCAGCAGCTTAGGACCCAGGGCATCGGGAAACACCATATATTTT. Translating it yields CASSLGPRASGNTIYF.

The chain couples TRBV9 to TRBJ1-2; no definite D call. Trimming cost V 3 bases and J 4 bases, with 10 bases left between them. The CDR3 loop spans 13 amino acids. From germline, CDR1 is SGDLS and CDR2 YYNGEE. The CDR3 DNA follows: TGTGCCAGCAGCGGCACATCTCGCTATGGCTACACCTTC. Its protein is CASSGTSRYGYTF.

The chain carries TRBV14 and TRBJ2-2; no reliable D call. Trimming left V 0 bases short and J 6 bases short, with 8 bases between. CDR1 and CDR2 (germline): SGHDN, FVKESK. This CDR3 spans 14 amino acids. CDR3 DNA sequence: TGTGCCAGCAGCCAAGAAATAACTCCCGGGGAGCTGTTTTTT. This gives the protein CASSQEITPGELFF.

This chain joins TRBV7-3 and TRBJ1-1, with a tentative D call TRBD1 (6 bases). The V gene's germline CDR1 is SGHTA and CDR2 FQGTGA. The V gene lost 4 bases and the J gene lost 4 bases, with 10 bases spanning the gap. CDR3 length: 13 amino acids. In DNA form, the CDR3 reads TGTGCCAGCAGCTCACAGGGCGGCACTGAAGCTTTCTTT. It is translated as CASSSQGGTEAFF. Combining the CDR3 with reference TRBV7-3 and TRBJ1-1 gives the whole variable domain GAGVSQTPSNKVTEKGKYVELRCDPISGHTALYWYRQSLGQGPEFLIYFQGTGAADDSGLPNDRFFAVRPEGSVSTLKIQRTERGDSAVYLCASSSQGGTEAFFGQGTRLTVV.

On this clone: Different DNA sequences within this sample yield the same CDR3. The CDR3 loop is CAISAGGSTDTQYF. CDR3 DNA sequence: TGTGCCATCAGTGCCGGGGGAAGCACAGATACGCAGTATTTT. This rearrangement joins TRBV10-3 to TRBJ2-3; a weak D match, TRBD2 (6 bases). In germline, CDR1 is ENHRY, CDR2 SYGVKD. V lost 4 bases to trimming and J lost 0 bases, with 8 bases between them. The CDR3 consists of 14 residues.

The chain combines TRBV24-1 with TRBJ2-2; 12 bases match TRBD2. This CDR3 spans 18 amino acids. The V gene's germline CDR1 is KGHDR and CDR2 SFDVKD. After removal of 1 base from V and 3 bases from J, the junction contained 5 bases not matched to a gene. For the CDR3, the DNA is TGTGCCACCAGTGATTTAACTAGCGGGAGGTGGGACACCGGGGAGCTGTTTTTT. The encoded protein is CATSDLTSGRWDTGELFF.

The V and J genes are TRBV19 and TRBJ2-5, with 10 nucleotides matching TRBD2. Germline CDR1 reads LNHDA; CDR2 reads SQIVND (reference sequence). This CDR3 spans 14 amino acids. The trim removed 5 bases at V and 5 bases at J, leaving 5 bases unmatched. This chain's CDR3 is CASSPAGGMETQYF. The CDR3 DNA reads TGTGCCAGTAGTCCAGCGGGAGGGATGGAGACCCAGTACTTC. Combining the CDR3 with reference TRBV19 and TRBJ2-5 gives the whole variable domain DGGITQSPKYLFRKEGQNVTLSCEQNLNHDAMYWYRQDPGQGLRLIYYSQIVNDFQKGDIAEGYSVSREKKESFPLTVTSAQKNPTAFYLCASSPAGGMETQYFGPGTRLLVL.

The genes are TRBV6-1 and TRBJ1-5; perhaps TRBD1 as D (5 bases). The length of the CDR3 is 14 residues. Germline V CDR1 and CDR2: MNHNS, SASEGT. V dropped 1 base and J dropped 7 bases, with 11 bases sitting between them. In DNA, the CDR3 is TGTGCCAGCAGTGAAGGCCTGGGGGGACAGCCCCAGCATTTT. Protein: CASSEGLGGQPQHF.

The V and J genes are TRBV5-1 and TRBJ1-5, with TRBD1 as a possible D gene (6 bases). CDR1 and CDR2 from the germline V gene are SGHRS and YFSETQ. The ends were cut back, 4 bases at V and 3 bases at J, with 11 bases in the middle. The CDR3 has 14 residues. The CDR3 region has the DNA TGCGCCAGCAGCGCAGGGGCTTCCAATCAGCCCCAGCATTTT. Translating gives CASSAGASNQPQHF.

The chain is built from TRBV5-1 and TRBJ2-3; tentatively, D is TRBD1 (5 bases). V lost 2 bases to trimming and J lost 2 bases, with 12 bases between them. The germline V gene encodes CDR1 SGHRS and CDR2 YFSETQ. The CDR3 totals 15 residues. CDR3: CASSFKGSITDTQYF. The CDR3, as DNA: TGCGCCAGCAGCTTTAAGGGGTCGATCACAGATACGCAGTATTTT. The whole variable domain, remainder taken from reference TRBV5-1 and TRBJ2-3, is KAGVTQTPRYLIKTRGQQVTLSCSPISGHRSVSWYQQTPGQGLQFLFEYFSETQRNKGNFPGRFSGRQFSNSRSEMNVSTLELGDSALYLCASSFKGSITDTQYFGPGTRLTVL.

The CDR3 loop is CASSSTAGTVNTEAFF. In DNA, the CDR3 is TGCGCCAGCAGCTCGACAGCGGGGACGGTGAACACTGAAGCTTTCTTT. This chain links TRBV5-1 with TRBJ1-1; D might be TRBD1 (5 bases). Deletions cut 3 bases from V and 0 bases from J, with 15 bases between. Germline lookup yields CDR1 SGHRS and CDR2 YFSETQ. This CDR3 comprises 16 residues.

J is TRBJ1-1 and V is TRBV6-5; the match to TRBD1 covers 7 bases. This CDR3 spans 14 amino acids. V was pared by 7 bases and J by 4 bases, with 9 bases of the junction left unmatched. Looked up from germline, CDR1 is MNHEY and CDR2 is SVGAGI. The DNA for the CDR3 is TGTGCCAGCAATCGAGACAGGGTTGGCACTGAAGCTTTCTTT. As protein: CASNRDRVGTEAFF.

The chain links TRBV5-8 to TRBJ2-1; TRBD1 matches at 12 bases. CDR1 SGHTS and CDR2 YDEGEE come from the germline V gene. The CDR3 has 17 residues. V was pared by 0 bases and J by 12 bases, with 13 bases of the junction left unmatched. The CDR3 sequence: CASSLVEGTGGYRAQFF. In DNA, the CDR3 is TGTGCCAGCAGCTTGGTCGAGGGGACAGGGGGCTATCGAGCGCAGTTCTTC.

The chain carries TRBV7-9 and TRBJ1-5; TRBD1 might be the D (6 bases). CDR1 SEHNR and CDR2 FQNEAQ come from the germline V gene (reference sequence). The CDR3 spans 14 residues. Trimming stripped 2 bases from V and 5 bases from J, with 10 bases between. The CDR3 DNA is TGTGCCAGCAGCTTATTGGGGGCGGATCAGCCCCAGCATTTT. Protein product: CASSLLGADQPQHF.

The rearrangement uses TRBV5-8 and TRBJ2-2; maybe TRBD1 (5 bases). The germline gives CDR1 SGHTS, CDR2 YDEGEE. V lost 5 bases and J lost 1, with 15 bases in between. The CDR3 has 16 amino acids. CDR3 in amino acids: CASSLRWTQNTGELFF. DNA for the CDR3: TGTGCCAGCAGTCTCAGATGGACACAGAACACCGGGGAGCTGTTTTTT.

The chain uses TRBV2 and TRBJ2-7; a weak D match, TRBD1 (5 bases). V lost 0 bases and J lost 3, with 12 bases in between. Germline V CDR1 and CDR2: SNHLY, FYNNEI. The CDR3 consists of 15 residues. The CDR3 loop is CASSEAGQGGYEQYF. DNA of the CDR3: TGTGCCAGCAGTGAAGCGGGGCAGGGTGGCTACGAGCAGTACTTC.

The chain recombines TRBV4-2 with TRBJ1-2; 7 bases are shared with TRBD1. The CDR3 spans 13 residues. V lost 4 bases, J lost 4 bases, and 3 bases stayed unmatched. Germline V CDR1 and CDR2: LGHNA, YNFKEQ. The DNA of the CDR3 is TGTGCCAGCAGCCCCGGACAGGCCTATGGCTACACCTTC. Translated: CASSPGQAYGYTF.